These 18 T cell receptor beta chains were sequenced from one sample in a study of STAT5B mutations in CD4+ large granular lymphocyte leukemia. Data came from immunoSEQ multiplex PCR; TCRdb stores just in-frame clones and leaves some out. Here the sample spans roughly 29,000 clones, roughly 75% being singletons. The sample consisted of CD4+ T cells from blood buffy coats. The receptors here all came from a human donor in good health.

V usage is TRBV12-5 and J usage is TRBJ2-1; TRBD2 matches at 7 bases. The CDR3 is made up of 15 amino acids. CDR1 is LGHNT and CDR2 is FRNRAP in the germline V gene. V lost 5 bases, J lost 7 bases, and 11 bases stayed unmatched. The CDR3 reads CASGTGWAGVNEQFF. CDR3 nucleotide sequence: TGTGCTAGTGGTACCGGGTGGGCGGGAGTAAATGAGCAGTTCTTC.

The gene calls are TRBV18 and TRBJ2-2, with 11 positions matching TRBD2. Germline loops: CDR1 KGHSH, CDR2 LQKENI. Germline trimming cut 3 bases from V and 4 bases from J; bases unmatched to any gene: 7. The CDR3 is 17 residues long. The CDR3 protein is CASSPLTSGTVTGELFF. The CDR3, as DNA: TGTGCCAGCTCACCGCTGACTAGCGGGACGGTCACCGGGGAGCTGTTTTTT.

This chain uses TRBV7-2 with TRBJ2-3; no reliable D call. Germline loops: CDR1 SGHTA, CDR2 FQGNSA. The length of the CDR3 is 12 residues. V lost 4 bases, J lost 8 bases, and 10 bases lay in between. The CDR3 bases are TGTGCCAGCAGCTCCGCCTCAGTTACGCAGTATTTT. It is translated as CASSSASVTQYF.

To note about this clone: The junction shows a germline mismatch at one end, possibly a read error. The genes are TRBV27 and TRBJ2-7; 11 bases agree with TRBD2. CDR3 length: 15 amino acids. The germline V gene has CDR1 MNHEY and CDR2 SMNVEV (reference sequence). CDR3 protein: CASSLSSGRTYEQYF. The CDR3 coding sequence is TGTGCCAGCAGTCTATCTAGCGGGAGGACTTACGAGCAGTACTTC.

A few counts support this clone. The chain employs TRBV7-3 and TRBJ2-2; D may be TRBD1 or TRBD2 (5 bases each). Trimming removed 5 bases at V and 6 bases at J, with 16 bases between. CDR1 and CDR2 from the germline V gene are SGHTA and FQGTGA. The length of the CDR3 is 15 residues. The CDR3 protein is CASSRDGGIPGELFF. The CDR3 region has the DNA TGTGCCAGCAGCCGGGACGGAGGTATTCCCGGGGAGCTGTTTTTT.

This clone was detected a few times. This chain joins TRBV2 and TRBJ1-5; 9 nucleotides match TRBD1. Germline V gives CDR1 SNHLY, CDR2 FYNNEI. The ends lost 7 bases at V and 2 bases at J; junction bases unmatched: 6. This CDR3 has 15 amino acids. The CDR3 coding sequence is TGTGCCAGCAAAACAGGGGGCTCGGGCAATCAGCCCCAGCATTTT. Translating it yields CASKTGGSGNQPQHF. Variable domain in full (rest from reference TRBV2 and TRBJ1-5): EPEVTQTPSHQVTQMGQEVILRCVPISNHLYFYWYRQILGQKVEFLVSFYNNEISEKSEIFDDQFSVERPDGSNFTLKIRSTKLEDSAMYFCASKTGGSGNQPQHFGDGTRLSIL.

The V call is TRBV6-1, the J call TRBJ2-7, with D tentatively TRBD1 (6 bases). The germline V gene has CDR1 MNHNS and CDR2 SASEGT. This CDR3 is 14 amino acids long. The germline V and J ends were trimmed by 6 bases and 7 bases, with 19 bases remaining between them. In DNA form, the CDR3 reads TGTGCCAGCAGGGGCTCAGGGAGAAGGGGGGAGCAGTACTTC. Translation gives CASRGSGRRGEQYF.

The chain is built from TRBV7-2 and TRBJ2-7; tentative D call: TRBD2 (5 bases). Trimming left V 3 bases short and J 0 bases short, with 9 bases between. The CDR3 has 14 residues. Germline V gene sequence: CDR1 SGHTA, CDR2 FQGNSA. CDR3 residues: CASSFRRDSYEQYF. For the CDR3, the DNA is TGTGCCAGCAGCTTTCGCCGGGACTCCTACGAGCAGTACTTC.

This clone was counted only a few times. The chain recombines TRBV5-1 with TRBJ2-2; no clear D. CDR1 is SGHRS and CDR2 is YFSETQ in the germline V gene. The V gene lost 1 base and the J gene lost 2 bases, with 6 bases spanning the gap. This CDR3 has 14 residues. The DNA of the CDR3 is TGCGCCAGCAGCTTGTTGGGAAACACCGGGGAGCTGTTTTTT. As protein: CASSLLGNTGELFF.

The chain has TRBV27 and TRBJ1-1; D possibly corresponds to TRBD1 (5 bases). V lost 6 bases and J lost 5, with 13 bases in between. The CDR3 has 13 amino acids. Germline CDR1 reads MNHEY; CDR2 reads SMNVEV (reference sequence). CDR3 protein: CASSRDGGTEAFF. CDR3 coding DNA: TGTGCCAGCAGCCGTGACGGGGGGACTGAAGCTTTCTTT.

This sequence joins TRBV5-6 and TRBJ2-3; no reliable D call. Germline assignment: CDR1 SGHDT and CDR2 YYEEEE. The CDR3 sequence is 14 residues long. Trimming took off 2 bases at V and 0 bases at J, with 7 bases between the two ends. The CDR3 protein is CASSFDVSTDTQYF. The DNA for the CDR3 is TGTGCCAGCAGCTTCGACGTTAGCACAGATACGCAGTATTTT.

This chain uses TRBV28 with TRBJ2-7; D tentatively reads TRBD1 or TRBD2 (8 bases each). Germline CDR1 reads MDHEN; CDR2 reads SYDVKM. Trimming removed 3 bases from V and 9 bases from J, with 27 bases in between. CDR3 length: 17 residues. This CDR3 is CASSFNRGRVAGRGQYF. The CDR3 DNA follows: TGTGCCAGCAGTTTTAACAGGGGGAGGGTAGCGGGGCGGGGGCAGTACTTC.

This clone was observed a single time. The chain carries TRBV9 and TRBJ2-3; 12 positions match TRBD2. J lost 2 bases, V lost 4 bases, and 5 bases had no gene match. The germline CDR1 and CDR2 sequences are SGDLS and YYNGEE. This CDR3 region has 16 residues. CDR3 bases: TGTGCCAGCAGCCTCACTAGCGGGAGGACCACAGATACGCAGTATTTT. This codes for CASSLTSGRTTDTQYF.

The chain couples TRBV4-1 to TRBJ2-2; D perhaps matches TRBD2 (6 bases). In germline, CDR1 is MGHRA, CDR2 YSYEKL. This CDR3 region has 17 residues. The V end lost 1 base, the J end lost 7 bases, and 19 bases lay between the germline ends. CDR3 nucleotide sequence: TGCGCCAGCAGCCAAGTCGACATGGGACTTATTAGCGGGGAGCTGTTTTTT. It encodes CASSQVDMGLISGELFF.

The genes are TRBV19 and TRBJ2-1, with 7 nucleotides matching TRBD2. V shed 7 bases and J 7 bases; nucleotides not matched to a gene: 10. The germline V gene encodes CDR1 LNHDA and CDR2 SQIVND (reference sequence). CDR3 length: 14 residues. This CDR3 is CASTARGRWNEQFF. The CDR3 bases are TGTGCCAGTACCGCTCGCGGGAGATGGAATGAGCAGTTCTTC.

This chain uses TRBV11-1 with TRBJ1-1; TRBD1 matches 7 bases. The CDR3 sequence is 12 residues long. CDR1 and CDR2 from the germline V gene are SGHAT and FQDESV (reference sequence). V gave up 5 bases and J gave up 7 bases; unmatched junction bases: 4. The CDR3, as DNA: TGTGCCAGCAGCAACGACAGGGTTGAAGCTTTCTTT. Translated, it gives CASSNDRVEAFF.

The chain is built from TRBV9 and TRBJ1-1; possibly TRBD1 for D (5 bases). There are 14 residues in the CDR3. Deletions cut 0 bases from V and 5 bases from J, with 11 bases between. Germline CDR1 and CDR2: SGDLS and YYNGEE. The CDR3 DNA reads TGTGCCAGCAGCGTAGCTCCCCGGGGGACTGAAGCTTTCTTT. This encodes CASSVAPRGTEAFF.

The table lists this clone with a few counts. V usage is TRBV12-5 and J usage is TRBJ1-1, with TRBD1 as a possible D gene (6 bases). The V end lost 7 bases, the J end lost 7 bases, and 16 bases lay between the germline ends. Germline lookup yields CDR1 LGHNT and CDR2 FRNRAP. This CDR3 is built from 13 residues. The CDR3 is CASAGRGQSEAFF. CDR3 coding DNA: TGTGCTAGTGCCGGACGCGGACAGAGTGAAGCTTTCTTT.